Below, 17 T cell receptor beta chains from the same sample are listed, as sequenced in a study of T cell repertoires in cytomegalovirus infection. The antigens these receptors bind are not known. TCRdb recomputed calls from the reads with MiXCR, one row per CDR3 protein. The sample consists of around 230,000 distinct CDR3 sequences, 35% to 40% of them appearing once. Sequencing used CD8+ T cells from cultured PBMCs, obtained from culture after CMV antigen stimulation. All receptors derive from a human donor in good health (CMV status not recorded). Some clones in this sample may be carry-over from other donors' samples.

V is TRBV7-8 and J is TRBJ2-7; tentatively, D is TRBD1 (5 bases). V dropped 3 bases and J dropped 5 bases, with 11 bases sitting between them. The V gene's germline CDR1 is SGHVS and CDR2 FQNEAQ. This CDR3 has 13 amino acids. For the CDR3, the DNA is TGTGCCAGCAGCTTTAAAGGACACGACGAGCAGTACTTC. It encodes CASSFKGHDEQYF.

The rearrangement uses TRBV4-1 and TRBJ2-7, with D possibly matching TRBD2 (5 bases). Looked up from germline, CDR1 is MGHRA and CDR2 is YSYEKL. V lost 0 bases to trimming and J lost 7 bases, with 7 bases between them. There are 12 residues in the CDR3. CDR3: CASSQDPGEQYF. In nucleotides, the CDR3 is TGCGCCAGCAGCCAAGATCCGGGAGAGCAGTACTTC.

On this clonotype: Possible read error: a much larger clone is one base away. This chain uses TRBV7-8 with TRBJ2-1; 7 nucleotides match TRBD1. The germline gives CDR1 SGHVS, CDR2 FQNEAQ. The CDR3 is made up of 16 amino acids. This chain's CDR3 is CASSPRGSSSYNGQFF. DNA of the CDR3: TGTGCCAGCAGCCCCAGGGGGTCCAGCTCCTACAATGGGCAGTTCTTC.

CDR3 coding DNA: TGTGCCTGGACCCCCGTAAGCGGAGGCCAGGGAGGAGAGACCCAGTACTTC. Protein: CAWTPVSGGQGGETQYF. The gene calls are TRBV30 and TRBJ2-5, with D tentatively TRBD2 (6 bases). Germline V lookup: CDR1 GTSNPN, CDR2 SVGIG (reference sequence). V lost 4 bases and J lost 4, with 25 bases in between. The CDR3 spans 17 residues.

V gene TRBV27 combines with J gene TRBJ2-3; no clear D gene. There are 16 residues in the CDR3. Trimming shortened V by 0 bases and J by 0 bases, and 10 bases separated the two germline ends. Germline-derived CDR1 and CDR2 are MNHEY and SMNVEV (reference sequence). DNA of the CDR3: TGTGCCAGCAGTTTATCGGCTAGGGCGAGCACAGATACGCAGTATTTT. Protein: CASSLSARASTDTQYF.

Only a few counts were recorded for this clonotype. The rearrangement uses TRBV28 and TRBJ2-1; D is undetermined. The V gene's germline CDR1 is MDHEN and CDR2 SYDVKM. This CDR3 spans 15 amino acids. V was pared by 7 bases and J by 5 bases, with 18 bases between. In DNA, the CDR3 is TGTGCCAGCACACCTGGGAAAAGGGCCGACAATGAGCAGTTCTTC. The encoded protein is CASTPGKRADNEQFF.

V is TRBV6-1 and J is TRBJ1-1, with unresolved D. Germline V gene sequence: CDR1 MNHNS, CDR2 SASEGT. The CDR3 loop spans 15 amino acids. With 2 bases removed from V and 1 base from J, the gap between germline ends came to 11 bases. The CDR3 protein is CASSERFSANTEAFF. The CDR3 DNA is TGTGCCAGCAGTGAACGTTTCTCGGCGAACACTGAAGCTTTCTTT.

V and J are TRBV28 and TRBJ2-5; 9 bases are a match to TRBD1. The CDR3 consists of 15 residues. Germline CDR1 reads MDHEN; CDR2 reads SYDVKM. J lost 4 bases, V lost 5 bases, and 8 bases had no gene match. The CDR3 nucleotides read TGTGCCAGCAGTCCGGACAGGGGAGTGGGAGAGACCCAGTACTTC. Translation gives CASSPDRGVGETQYF.

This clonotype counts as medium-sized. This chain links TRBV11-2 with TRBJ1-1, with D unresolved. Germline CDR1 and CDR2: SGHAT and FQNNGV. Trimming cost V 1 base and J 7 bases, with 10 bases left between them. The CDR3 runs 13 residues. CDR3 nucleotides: TGTGCCAGCAGCTTAGTGGAGGAGTATGAAGCTTTCTTT. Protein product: CASSLVEEYEAFF.

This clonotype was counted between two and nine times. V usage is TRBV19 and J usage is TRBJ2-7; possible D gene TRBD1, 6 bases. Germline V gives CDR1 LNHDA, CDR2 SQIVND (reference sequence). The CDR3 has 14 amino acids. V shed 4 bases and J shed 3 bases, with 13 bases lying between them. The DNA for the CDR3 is TGTGCCAGTAGTAGCCTGACAGGTATCTACGAGCAGTACTTC. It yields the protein CASSSLTGIYEQYF. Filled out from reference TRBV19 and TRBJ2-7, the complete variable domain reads DGGITQSPKYLFRKEGQNVTLSCEQNLNHDAMYWYRQDPGQGLRLIYYSQIVNDFQKGDIAEGYSVSREKKESFPLTVTSAQKNPTAFYLCASSSLTGIYEQYFGPGTRLTVT.

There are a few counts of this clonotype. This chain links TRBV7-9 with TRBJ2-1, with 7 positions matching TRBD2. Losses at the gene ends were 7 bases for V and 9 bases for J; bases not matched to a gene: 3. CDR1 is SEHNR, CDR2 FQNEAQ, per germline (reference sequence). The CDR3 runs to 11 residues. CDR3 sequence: CASTSGGEQFF. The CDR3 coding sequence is TGTGCCAGCACCTCGGGAGGTGAGCAGTTCTTC.

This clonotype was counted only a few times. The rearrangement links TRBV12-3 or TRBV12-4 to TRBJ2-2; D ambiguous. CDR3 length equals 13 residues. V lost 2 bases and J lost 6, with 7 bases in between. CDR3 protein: CASSLRQSGELFF. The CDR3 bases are TGTGCCAGCAGTTTAAGACAATCCGGGGAGCTGTTTTTT.

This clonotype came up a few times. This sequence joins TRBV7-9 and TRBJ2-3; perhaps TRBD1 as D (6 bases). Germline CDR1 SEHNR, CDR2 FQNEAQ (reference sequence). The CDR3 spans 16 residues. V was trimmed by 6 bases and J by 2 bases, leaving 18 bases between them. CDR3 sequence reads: CASRTKGDAPTDTQYF. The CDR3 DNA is TGTGCCAGCAGAACAAAGGGGGACGCCCCCACAGATACGCAGTATTTT. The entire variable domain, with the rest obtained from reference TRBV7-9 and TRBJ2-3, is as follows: DTGVSQNPRHKITKRGQNVTFRCDPISEHNRLYWYRQTLGQGPEFLTYFQNEAQLEKSRLLSDRFSAERPKGSFSTLEIQRTEQGDSAMYLCASRTKGDAPTDTQYFGPGTRLTVL.

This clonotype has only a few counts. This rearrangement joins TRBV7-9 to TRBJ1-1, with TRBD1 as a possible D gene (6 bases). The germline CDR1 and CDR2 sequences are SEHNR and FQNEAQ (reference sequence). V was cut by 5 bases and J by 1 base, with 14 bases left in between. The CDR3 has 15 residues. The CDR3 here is CASSPPHRENTEAFF. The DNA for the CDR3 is TGTGCCAGCAGCCCGCCTCACAGGGAGAACACTGAAGCTTTCTTT.

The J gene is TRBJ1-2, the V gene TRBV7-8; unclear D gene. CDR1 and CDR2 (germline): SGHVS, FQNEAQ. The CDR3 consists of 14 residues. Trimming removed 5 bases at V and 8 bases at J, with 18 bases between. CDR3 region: CASSHRGLGWGYTF. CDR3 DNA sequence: TGTGCCAGCAGCCATCGCGGGCTTGGATGGGGCTACACCTTC. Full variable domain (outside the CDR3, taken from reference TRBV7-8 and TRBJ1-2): GAGVSQSPRYKVAKRGQDVALRCDPISGHVSLFWYQQALGQGPEFLTYFQNEAQLDKSGLPSDRFFAERPEGSVSTLKIQRTQQEDSAVYLCASSHRGLGWGYTFGSGTRLTVV.

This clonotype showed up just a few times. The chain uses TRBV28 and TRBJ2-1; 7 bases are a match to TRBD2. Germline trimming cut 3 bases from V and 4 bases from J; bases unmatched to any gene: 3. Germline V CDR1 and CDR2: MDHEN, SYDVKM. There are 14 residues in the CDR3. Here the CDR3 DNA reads TGTGCCAGCAGTTTCGAGCGGGGATACAATGAGCAGTTCTTC. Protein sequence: CASSFERGYNEQFF.

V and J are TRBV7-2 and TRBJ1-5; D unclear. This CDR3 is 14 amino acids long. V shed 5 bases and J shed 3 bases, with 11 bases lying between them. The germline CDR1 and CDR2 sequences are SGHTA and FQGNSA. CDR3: CASSDDGVNQPQHF. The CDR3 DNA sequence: TGTGCCAGCAGCGACGATGGGGTCAATCAGCCCCAGCATTTT.